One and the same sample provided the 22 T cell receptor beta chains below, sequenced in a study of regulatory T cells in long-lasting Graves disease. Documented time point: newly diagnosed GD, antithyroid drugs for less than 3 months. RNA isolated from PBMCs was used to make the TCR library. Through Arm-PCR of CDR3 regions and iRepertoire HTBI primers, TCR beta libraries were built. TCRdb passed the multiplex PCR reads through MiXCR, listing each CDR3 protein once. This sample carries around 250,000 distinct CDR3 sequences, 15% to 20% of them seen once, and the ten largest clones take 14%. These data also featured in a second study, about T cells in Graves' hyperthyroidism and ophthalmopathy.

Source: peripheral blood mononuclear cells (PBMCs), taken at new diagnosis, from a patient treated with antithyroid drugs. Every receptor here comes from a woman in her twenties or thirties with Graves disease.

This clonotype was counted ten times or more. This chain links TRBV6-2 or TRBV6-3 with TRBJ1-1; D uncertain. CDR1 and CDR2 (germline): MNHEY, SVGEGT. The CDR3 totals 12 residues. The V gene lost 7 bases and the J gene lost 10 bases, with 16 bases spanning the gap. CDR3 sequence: CASTGRDLGAFF. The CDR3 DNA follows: TGTGCCAGCACGGGGAGGGATCTGGGAGCTTTCTTT.

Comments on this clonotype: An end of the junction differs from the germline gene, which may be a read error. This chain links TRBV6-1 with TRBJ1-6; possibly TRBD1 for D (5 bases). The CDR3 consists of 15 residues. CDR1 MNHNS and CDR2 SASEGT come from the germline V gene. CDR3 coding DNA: TGTGCTACCGGTCCCGACAGCTCCTATAATTCGCCCCTCCACTTT. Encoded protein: CATGPDSSYNSPLHF.

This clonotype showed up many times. The CDR3 here is CASSSFTGLAETQYF. The CDR3 DNA follows: TGTGCCAGCAGCTCCTTCACGGGGCTAGCAGAGACCCAGTACTTC. The chain joins TRBV11-2 to TRBJ2-5, with D tentatively TRBD1 or TRBD2 (5 bases each). V was pared by 4 bases and J by 4 bases, with 16 bases between. Germline loops: CDR1 SGHAT, CDR2 FQNNGV. This CDR3 comprises 15 residues.

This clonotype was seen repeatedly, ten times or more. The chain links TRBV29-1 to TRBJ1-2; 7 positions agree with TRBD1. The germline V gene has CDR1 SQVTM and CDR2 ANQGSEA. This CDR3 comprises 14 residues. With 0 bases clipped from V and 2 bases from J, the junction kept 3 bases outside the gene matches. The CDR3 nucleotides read TGCAGCGTTGAAGAAACGGGACAGAACTATGGCTACACCTTC. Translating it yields CSVEETGQNYGYTF.

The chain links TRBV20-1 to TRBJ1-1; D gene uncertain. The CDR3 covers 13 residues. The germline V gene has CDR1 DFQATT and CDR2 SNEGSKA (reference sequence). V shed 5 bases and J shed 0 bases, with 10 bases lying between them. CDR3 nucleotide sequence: TGCAGTGCTGCGCCGACTGTGAACACTGAAGCTTTCTTT. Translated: CSAAPTVNTEAFF.

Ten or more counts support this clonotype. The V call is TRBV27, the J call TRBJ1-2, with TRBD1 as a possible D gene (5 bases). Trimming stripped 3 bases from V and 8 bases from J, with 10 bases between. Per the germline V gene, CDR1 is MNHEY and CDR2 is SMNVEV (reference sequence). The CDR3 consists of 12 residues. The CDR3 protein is CASSFQGGGYTF. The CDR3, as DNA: TGTGCCAGCAGTTTCCAGGGAGGCGGCTACACCTTC.

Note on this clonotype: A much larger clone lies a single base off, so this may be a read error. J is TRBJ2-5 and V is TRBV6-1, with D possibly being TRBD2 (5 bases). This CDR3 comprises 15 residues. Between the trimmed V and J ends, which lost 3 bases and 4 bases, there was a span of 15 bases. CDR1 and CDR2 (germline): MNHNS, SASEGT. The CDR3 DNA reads TGTGCCAGCAGTGACGGGGAAGCGGTGGGAGAGACCCAGTACTTC. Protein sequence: CASSDGEAVGETQYF.

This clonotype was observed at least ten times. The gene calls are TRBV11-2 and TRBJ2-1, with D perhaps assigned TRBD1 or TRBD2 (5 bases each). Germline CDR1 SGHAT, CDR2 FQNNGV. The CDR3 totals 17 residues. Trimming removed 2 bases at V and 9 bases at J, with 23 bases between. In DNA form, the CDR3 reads TGTGCCAGCAGCTTAATGTCTGGGACCATCTCTCCCAGTGAGCAGTTCTTC. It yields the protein CASSLMSGTISPSEQFF.

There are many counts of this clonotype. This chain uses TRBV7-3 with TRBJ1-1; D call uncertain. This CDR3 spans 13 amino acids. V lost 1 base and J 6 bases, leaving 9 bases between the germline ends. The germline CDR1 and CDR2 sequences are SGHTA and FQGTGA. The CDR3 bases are TGTGCCAGCAGCTTAAGTGCTGGGGCTGAAGCTTTCTTT. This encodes CASSLSAGAEAFF. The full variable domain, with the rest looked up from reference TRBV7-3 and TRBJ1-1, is GAGVSQTPSNKVTEKGKYVELRCDPISGHTALYWYRQSLGQGPEFLIYFQGTGAADDSGLPNDRFFAVRPEGSVSTLKIQRTERGDSAVYLCASSLSAGAEAFFGQGTRLTVV.

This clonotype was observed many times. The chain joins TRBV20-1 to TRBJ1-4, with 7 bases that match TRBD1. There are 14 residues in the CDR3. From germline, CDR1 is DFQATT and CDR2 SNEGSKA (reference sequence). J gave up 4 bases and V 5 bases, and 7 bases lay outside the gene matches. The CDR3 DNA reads TGCAGTGCTTTCGGCGACAGGGATAATGAAAAACTGTTTTTT. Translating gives CSAFGDRDNEKLFF.

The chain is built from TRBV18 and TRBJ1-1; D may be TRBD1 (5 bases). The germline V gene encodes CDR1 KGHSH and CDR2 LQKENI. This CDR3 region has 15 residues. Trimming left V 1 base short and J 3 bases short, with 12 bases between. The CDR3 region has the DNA TGTGCCAGCTCACCACAAGTAGGCAGGGACACTGAAGCTTTCTTT. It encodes CASSPQVGRDTEAFF.

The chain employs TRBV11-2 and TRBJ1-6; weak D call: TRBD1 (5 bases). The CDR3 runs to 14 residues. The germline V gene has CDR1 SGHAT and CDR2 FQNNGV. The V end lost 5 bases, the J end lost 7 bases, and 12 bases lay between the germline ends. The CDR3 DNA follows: TGTGCCAGCAGCGCTCGGGGGGAGAATTCACCCCTCCACTTT. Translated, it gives CASSARGENSPLHF.

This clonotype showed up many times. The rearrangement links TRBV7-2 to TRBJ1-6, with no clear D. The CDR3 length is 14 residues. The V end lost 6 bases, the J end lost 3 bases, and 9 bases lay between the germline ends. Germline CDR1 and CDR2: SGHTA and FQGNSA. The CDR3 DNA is TGTGCCAGCAGACACCGGGACTATAATTCACCCCTCCACTTT. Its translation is CASRHRDYNSPLHF.

The CDR3 coding sequence is TGTGCCAGCAGAGGGACTACCTACGAGCAGTACTTC. Its translation: CASRGTTYEQYF. The gene calls are TRBV2 and TRBJ2-7, with 7 bases fitting TRBD2. The CDR3 loop spans 12 amino acids. Germline V gene sequence: CDR1 SNHLY, CDR2 FYNNEI. Unmatched junction bases numbered 1, after V lost 6 bases and J lost 2 bases.

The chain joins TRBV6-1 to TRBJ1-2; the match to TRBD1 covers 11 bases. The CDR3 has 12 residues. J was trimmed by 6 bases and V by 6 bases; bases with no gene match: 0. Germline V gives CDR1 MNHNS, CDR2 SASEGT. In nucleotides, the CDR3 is TGTGCCAGCAGGGGACAGGGGGATGGCTACACCTTC. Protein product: CASRGQGDGYTF.

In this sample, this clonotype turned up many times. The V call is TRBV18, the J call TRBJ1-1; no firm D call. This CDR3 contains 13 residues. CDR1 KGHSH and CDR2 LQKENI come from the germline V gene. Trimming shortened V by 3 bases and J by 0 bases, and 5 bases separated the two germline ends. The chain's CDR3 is CASSPALNTEAFF. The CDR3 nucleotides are TGTGCCAGCTCACCGGCCCTGAACACTGAAGCTTTCTTT. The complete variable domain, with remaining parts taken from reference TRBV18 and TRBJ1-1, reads NAGVMQNPRHLVRRRGQEARLRCSPMKGHSHVYWYRQLPEEGLKFMVYLQKENIIDESGMPKERFSAEFPKEGPSILRIQQVVRGDSAAYFCASSPALNTEAFFGQGTRLTVV.

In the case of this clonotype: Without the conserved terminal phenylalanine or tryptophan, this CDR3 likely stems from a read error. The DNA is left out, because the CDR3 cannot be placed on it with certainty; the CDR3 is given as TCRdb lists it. The CDR3 region is CASSTPGGRDEQYFGP. The chain joins TRBV6-1 to TRBJ2-4; the D call TRBD1 from the table was never checked on the DNA. The CDR3 is 16 residues long, ends included. Germline lookup yields CDR1 MNHNS and CDR2 SASEGT.

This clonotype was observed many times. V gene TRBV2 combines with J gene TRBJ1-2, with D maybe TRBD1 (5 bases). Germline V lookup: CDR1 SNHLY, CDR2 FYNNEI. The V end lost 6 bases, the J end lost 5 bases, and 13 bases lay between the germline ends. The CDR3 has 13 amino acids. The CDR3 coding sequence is TGTGCCAGCAGCCCTGACAGTAGATATGGCTACACCTTC. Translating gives CASSPDSRYGYTF.

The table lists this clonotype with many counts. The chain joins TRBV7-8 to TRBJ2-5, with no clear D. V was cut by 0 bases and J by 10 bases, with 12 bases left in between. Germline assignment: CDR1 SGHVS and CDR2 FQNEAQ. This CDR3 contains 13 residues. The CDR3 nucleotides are TGTGCCAGCAGCTTAGCGCGCGGTTTCGGCCAGTACTTC. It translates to CASSLARGFGQYF.

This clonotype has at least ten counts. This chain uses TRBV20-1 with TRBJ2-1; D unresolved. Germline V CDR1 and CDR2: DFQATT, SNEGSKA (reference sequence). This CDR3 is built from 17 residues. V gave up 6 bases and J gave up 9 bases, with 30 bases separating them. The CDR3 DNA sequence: TGCAGTGCCCCAGTTAGGCAGGAAGGCCGACGGTTCGGTGAGCAGTTCTTC. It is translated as CSAPVRQEGRRFGEQFF.

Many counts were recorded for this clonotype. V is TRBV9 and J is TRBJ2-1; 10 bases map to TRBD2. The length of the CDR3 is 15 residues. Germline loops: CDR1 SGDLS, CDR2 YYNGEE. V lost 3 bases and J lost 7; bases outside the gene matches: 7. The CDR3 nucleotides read TGTGCCAGCAGCGGGGGTAGCGGGGGGAAAAATGAGCAGTTCTTC. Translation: CASSGGSGGKNEQFF.

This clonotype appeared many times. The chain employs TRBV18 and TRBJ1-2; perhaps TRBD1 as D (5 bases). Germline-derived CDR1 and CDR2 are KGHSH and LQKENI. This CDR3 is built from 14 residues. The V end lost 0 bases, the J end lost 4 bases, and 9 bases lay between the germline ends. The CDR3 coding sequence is TGTGCCAGCTCACCACCTGGTGGGACCTATGGCTACACCTTC. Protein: CASSPPGGTYGYTF.